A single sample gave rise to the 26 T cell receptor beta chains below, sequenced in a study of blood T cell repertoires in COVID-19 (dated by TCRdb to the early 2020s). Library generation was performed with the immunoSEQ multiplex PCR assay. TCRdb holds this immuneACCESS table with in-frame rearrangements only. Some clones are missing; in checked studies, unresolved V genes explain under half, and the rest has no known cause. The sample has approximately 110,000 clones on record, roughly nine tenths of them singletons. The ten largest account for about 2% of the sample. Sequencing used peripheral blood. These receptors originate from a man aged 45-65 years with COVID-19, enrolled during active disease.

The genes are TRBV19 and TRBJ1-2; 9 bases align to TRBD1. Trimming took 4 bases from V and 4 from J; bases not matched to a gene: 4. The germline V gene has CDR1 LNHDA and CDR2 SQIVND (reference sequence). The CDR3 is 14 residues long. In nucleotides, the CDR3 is TGTGCCAGTAGTAATCGGGGACAGGGCTATGGCTACACCTTC. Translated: CASSNRGQGYGYTF.

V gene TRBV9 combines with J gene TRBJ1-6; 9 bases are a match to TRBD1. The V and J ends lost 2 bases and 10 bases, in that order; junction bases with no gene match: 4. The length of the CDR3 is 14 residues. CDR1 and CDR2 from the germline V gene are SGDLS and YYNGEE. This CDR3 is CASSVGQGKSPLHF. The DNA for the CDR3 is TGTGCCAGCAGCGTGGGACAGGGTAAATCACCCCTCCACTTT.

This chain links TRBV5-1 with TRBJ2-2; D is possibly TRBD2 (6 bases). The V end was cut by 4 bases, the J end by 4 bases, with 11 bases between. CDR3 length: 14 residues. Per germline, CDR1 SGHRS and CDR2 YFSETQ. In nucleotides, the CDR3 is TGCGCCAGCAGCCCGGGACTCTCCACCGGGGAGCTGTTTTTT. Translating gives CASSPGLSTGELFF.

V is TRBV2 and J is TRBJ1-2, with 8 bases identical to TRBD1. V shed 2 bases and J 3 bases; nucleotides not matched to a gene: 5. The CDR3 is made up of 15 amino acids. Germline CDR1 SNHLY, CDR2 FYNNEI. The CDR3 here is CASSEFWTGYYGYTF. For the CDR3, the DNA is TGTGCCAGCAGTGAATTCTGGACAGGGTACTATGGCTACACCTTC.

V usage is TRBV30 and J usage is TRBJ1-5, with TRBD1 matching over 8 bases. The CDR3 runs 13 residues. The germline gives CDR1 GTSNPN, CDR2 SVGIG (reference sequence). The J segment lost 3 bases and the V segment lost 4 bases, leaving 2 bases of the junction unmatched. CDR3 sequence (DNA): TGTGCCTGGACAGGGGGCTACAATCAGCCCCAGCATTTT. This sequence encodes CAWTGGYNQPQHF.

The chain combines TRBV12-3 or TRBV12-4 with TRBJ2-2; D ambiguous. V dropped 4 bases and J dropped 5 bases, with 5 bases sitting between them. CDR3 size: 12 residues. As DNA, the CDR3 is TGTGCCAGCAGTTACGGGACCGGGGAGCTGTTTTTT. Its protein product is CASSYGTGELFF.

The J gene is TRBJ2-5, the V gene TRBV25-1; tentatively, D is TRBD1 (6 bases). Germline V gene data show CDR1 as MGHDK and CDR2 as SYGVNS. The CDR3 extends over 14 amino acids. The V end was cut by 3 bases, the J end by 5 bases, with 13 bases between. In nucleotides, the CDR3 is TGTGCCAGCAGTGAGTACAGGGTAGCGGAGACCCAGTACTTC. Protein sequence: CASSEYRVAETQYF.

The CDR3 coding sequence is TGTGCCACCAGTGATCGGACAGGGGAATATAGCAATCAGCCCCAGCATTTT. Translated, it gives CATSDRTGEYSNQPQHF. The gene calls are TRBV24-1 and TRBJ1-5; 9 nucleotides align to TRBD1. Losses at the gene ends were 3 bases for V and 0 bases for J; bases not matched to a gene: 5. Germline V CDR1 and CDR2: KGHDR, SFDVKD. The CDR3 consists of 17 residues.

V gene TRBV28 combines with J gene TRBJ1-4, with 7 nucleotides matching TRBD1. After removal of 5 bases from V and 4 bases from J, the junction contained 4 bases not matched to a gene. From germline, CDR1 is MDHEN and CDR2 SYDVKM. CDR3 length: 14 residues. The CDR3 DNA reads TGTGCCAGCAGTCCGGGACAGATTAATGAAAAACTGTTTTTT. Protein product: CASSPGQINEKLFF.

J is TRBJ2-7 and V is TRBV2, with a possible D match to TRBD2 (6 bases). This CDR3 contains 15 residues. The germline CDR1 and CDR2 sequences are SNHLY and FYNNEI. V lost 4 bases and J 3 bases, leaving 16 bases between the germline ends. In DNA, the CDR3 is TGTGCCAGCAGTGCCCCGGGGAATAGCGGCTACGAGCAGTACTTC. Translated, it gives CASSAPGNSGYEQYF.

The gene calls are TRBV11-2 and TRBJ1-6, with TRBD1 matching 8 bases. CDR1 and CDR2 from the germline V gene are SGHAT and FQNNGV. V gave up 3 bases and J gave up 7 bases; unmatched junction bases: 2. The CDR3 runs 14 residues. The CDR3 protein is CASSFQGANSPLHF. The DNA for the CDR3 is TGTGCCAGCAGCTTTCAGGGGGCAAATTCACCCCTCCACTTT.

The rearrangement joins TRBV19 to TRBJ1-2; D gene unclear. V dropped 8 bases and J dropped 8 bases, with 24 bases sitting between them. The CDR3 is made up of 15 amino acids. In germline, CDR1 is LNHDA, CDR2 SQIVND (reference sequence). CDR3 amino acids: CASADGRLYLRGYTF. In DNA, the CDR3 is TGTGCCAGTGCCGATGGGAGACTTTACTTGCGAGGCTACACCTTC.

The CDR3 DNA sequence: TGTGCCAGTAGTATAACCCTAGCGGGAGTGGGCTACAATGAGCAGTTCTTC. Protein: CASSITLAGVGYNEQFF. V usage is TRBV19 and J usage is TRBJ2-1; TRBD2 agrees at 10 bases. V shed 2 bases, J shed 3 bases, and the junction held 7 bases outside the gene matches. Germline CDR1 and CDR2: LNHDA and SQIVND (reference sequence). The length of the CDR3 is 17 residues.

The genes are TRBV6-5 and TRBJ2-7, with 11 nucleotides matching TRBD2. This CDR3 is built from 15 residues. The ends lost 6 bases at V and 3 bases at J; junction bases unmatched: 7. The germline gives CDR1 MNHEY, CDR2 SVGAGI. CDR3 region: CASRAGLADFYEQYF. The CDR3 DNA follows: TGTGCCAGCAGGGCGGGACTAGCGGATTTCTACGAGCAGTACTTC.

As DNA, the CDR3 is TGTGCCTGGAATTTTAAACACCGGGACAGAGAGGAAAAACTGTTTTTT. Protein sequence: CAWNFKHRDREEKLFF. This chain links TRBV30 with TRBJ1-4, with 7 bases that match TRBD1. The CDR3 runs to 16 residues. Germline V gives CDR1 GTSNPN, CDR2 SVGIG (reference sequence). V trimming: 4 bases; J trimming: 8 bases; junction bases outside the gene matches: 16.

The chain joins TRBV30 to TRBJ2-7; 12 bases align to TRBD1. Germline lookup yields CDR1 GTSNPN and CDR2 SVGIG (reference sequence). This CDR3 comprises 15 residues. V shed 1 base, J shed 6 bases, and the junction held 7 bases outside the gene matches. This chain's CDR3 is CAWSAYRDRGPEQYF. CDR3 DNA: TGTGCCTGGAGTGCATACCGGGACAGGGGGCCCGAGCAGTACTTC.

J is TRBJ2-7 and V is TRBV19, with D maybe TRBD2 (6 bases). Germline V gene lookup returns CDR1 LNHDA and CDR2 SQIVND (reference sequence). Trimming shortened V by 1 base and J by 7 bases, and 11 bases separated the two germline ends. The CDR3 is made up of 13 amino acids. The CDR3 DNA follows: TGTGCCAGTAGTATAGGGGGCGGGAATGAGCAGTACTTC. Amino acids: CASSIGGGNEQYF.

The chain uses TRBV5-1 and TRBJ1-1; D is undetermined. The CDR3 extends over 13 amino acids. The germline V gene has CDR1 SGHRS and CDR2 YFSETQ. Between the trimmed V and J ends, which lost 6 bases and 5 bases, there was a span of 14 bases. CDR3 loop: CASTQPPGTEAFF. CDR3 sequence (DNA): TGCGCCAGCACCCAACCACCGGGTACTGAAGCTTTCTTT.

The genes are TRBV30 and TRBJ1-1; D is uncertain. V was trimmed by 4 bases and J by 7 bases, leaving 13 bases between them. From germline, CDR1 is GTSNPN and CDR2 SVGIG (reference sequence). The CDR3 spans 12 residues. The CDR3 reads CAWTRVGDEAFF. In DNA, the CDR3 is TGTGCCTGGACTAGGGTGGGAGATGAAGCTTTCTTT.

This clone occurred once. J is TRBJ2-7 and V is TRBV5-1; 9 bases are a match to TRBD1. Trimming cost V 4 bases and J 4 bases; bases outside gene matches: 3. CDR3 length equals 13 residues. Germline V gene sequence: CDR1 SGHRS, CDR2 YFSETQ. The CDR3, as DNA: TGCGCCAGCAGCCGAGGACAGGGGTACGAGCAGTACTTC. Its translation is CASSRGQGYEQYF.

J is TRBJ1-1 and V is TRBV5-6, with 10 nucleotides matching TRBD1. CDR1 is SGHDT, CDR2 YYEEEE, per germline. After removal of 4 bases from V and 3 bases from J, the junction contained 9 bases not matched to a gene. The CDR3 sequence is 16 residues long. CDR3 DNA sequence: TGTGCCAGCAGCCCCCCGGGGGGACAGGGGCACACTGAAGCTTTCTTT. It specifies CASSPPGGQGHTEAFF.

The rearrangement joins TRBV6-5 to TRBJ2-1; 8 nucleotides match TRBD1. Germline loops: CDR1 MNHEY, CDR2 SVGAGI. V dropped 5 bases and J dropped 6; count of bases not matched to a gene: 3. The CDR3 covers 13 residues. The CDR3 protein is CASSTTGGNEQFF. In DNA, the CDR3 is TGTGCCAGCAGTACCACAGGGGGCAATGAGCAGTTCTTC.

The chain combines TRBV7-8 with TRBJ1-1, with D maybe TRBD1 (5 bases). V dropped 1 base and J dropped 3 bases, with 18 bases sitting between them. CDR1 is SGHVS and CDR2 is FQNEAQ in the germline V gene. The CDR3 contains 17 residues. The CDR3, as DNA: TGTGCCAGCAGCTTAGGTCTAGTGCGCCTCAGGGACACTGAAGCTTTCTTT. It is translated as CASSLGLVRLRDTEAFF. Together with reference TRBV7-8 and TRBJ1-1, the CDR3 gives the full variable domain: GAGVSQSPRYKVAKRGQDVALRCDPISGHVSLFWYQQALGQGPEFLTYFQNEAQLDKSGLPSDRFFAERPEGSVSTLKIQRTQQEDSAVYLCASSLGLVRLRDTEAFFGQGTRLTVV.

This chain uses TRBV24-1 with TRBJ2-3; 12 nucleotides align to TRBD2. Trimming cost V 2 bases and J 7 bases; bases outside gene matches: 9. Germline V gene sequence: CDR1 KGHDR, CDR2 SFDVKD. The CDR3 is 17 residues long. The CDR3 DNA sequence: TGTGCCACCAGTGATTGGGGACTAGCGGGTGGGGCAAATACGCAGTATTTT. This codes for CATSDWGLAGGANTQYF.

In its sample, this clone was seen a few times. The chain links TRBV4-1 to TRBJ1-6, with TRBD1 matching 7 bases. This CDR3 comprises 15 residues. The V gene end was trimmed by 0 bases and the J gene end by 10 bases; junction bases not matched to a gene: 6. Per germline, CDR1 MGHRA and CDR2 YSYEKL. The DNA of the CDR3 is TGCGCCAGCAGCCAAGAAGTCACAGGGGAATCACCCCTCCACTTT. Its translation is CASSQEVTGESPLHF.

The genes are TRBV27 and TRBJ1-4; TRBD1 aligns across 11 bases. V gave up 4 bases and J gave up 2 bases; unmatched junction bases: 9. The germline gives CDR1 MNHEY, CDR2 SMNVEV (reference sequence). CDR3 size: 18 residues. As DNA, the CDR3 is TGTGCCAGCAGTTACTGGACAGGGGGCAAGGTGACTAATGAAAAACTGTTTTTT. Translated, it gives CASSYWTGGKVTNEKLFF.